Below, 32 T cell receptor beta chains from the same sample are listed, as sequenced in a study of T cell clonotyping in hematopoietic cell transplantation. Repertoires were generated with immunoSEQ multiplex PCR, while TCRdb's copy carries only in-frame clones and drops some. The repertoire holds 15,000 to 20,000 clones, about nine tenths seen once, with around 5% in the top ten. Material for sequencing was peripheral blood mononuclear cells. These receptors came from a man aged 35-49 years in good health. Some clones in this sample may be carry-over from other donors' samples.

The rearrangement uses TRBV28 and TRBJ2-1; D not certain. The V and J ends lost 3 bases and 7 bases respectively, with 7 bases between them. Germline-derived CDR1 and CDR2 are MDHEN and SYDVKM. CDR3 length: 12 amino acids. CDR3 sequence (DNA): TGTGCCAGCAGTTTTTTGGGGAATGAGCAGTTCTTC. It codes for CASSFLGNEQFF.

The chain recombines TRBV4-1 with TRBJ2-7; a weak D match, TRBD2 (5 bases). The CDR3 extends over 12 amino acids. V was pared by 4 bases and J by 7 bases, with 11 bases between. In germline, CDR1 is MGHRA, CDR2 YSYEKL. The chain's CDR3 is CASSPGLGEQYF. The CDR3 DNA reads as TGCGCCAGCAGCCCAGGACTTGGAGAGCAGTACTTC.

V and J are TRBV7-2 and TRBJ1-1, with D unresolved. The length of the CDR3 is 14 residues. Germline V lookup: CDR1 SGHTA, CDR2 FQGNSA. V was trimmed by 1 base and J by 0 bases, leaving 6 bases between them. CDR3 DNA: TGTGCCAGCAGCTTAGGACGGATGAACACTGAAGCTTTCTTT. Protein: CASSLGRMNTEAFF. Full variable domain (remainder filled in from reference TRBV7-2 and TRBJ1-1): GAGVSQSPSNKVTEKGKDVELRCDPISGHTALYWYRQSLGQGLEFLIYFQGNSAPDKSGLPSDRFSAERTGGSVSTLTIQRTQQEDSAVYLCASSLGRMNTEAFFGQGTRLTVV.

V is TRBV4-3 and J is TRBJ2-1; 9 bases fit TRBD2. V was clipped by 2 bases and J by 5 bases; unmatched bases: 10. Germline V gene data show CDR1 as LGHNA and CDR2 as YSLEER. This CDR3 has 17 residues. Here the CDR3 reads CASSQNIAGVGDNEQFF. CDR3 in DNA: TGCGCCAGCAGCCAAAATATAGCGGGAGTAGGAGACAATGAGCAGTTCTTC.

V usage is TRBV5-1 and J usage is TRBJ1-6; D may be TRBD1 (6 bases). Germline CDR1 reads SGHRS; CDR2 reads YFSETQ. Trimming took off 4 bases at V and 8 bases at J, with 19 bases between the two ends. The CDR3 consists of 16 residues. The CDR3 DNA reads TGCGCCAGCAGCCCCTTGACCAGGGGAGAGGATTCACCCCTCCACTTT. As protein: CASSPLTRGEDSPLHF.

V usage is TRBV6-1 and J usage is TRBJ1-2; 12 nucleotides line up with TRBD1. J lost 4 bases, V lost 2 bases, and 5 bases had no gene match. This CDR3 contains 16 residues. Germline CDR1 is MNHNS and CDR2 is SASEGT. This CDR3 is CASSEKGTGGPYGYTF. The CDR3 DNA sequence: TGTGCCAGCAGTGAAAAGGGGACAGGGGGCCCCTATGGCTACACCTTC.

The rearrangement joins TRBV4-1 to TRBJ2-3, with D perhaps given as TRBD1 or TRBD2 (5 bases each). The germline gives CDR1 MGHRA, CDR2 YSYEKL. This CDR3 is built from 15 residues. V was trimmed by 4 bases and J by 3 bases, leaving 14 bases between them. The CDR3 DNA reads as TGCGCCAGCAGCCCACTCTATGAGGGGACAGATACGCAGTATTTT. It translates to CASSPLYEGTDTQYF.

The chain joins TRBV4-3 to TRBJ2-4, with 7 bases identical to TRBD1. Germline CDR1 reads LGHNA; CDR2 reads YSLEER. This CDR3 spans 13 amino acids. The V gene end was trimmed by 1 base and the J gene end by 6 bases; junction bases not matched to a gene: 0. DNA for the CDR3: TGCGCCAGCAGCCAAGGACAGGGAAACATTCAGTACTTC. This encodes CASSQGQGNIQYF.

Only a few counts were recorded for this clone. This chain joins TRBV9 and TRBJ2-3, with 8 positions matching TRBD1. V lost 4 bases, J lost 2 bases, and 6 bases stayed unmatched. The CDR3 sequence is 15 residues long. CDR1 is SGDLS, CDR2 YYNGEE, per germline. The CDR3 region is CASSPGQGDTDTQYF. The CDR3 bases are TGTGCCAGCAGCCCAGGACAGGGCGACACAGATACGCAGTATTTT.

This chain uses TRBV7-2 with TRBJ2-4; maybe TRBD1 (5 bases). V was clipped by 5 bases and J by 9 bases, with 14 bases between them. The CDR3 is 13 residues long. Germline CDR1 reads SGHTA; CDR2 reads FQGNSA. The CDR3 reads CASSGPRGGIQYF. For the CDR3, the DNA is TGTGCCAGCAGCGGCCCTAGGGGCGGCATTCAGTACTTC. Combining the CDR3 with reference TRBV7-2 and TRBJ2-4 gives the whole variable domain GAGVSQSPSNKVTEKGKDVELRCDPISGHTALYWYRQSLGQGLEFLIYFQGNSAPDKSGLPSDRFSAERTGGSVSTLTIQRTQQEDSAVYLCASSGPRGGIQYFGAGTRLSVL.

This clone came up once. J is TRBJ1-2 and V is TRBV7-2, with D unclear. The CDR3 spans 16 residues. The germline V gene encodes CDR1 SGHTA and CDR2 FQGNSA. V shed 1 base and J shed 3 bases, with 15 bases lying between them. The DNA for the CDR3 is TGTGCCAGCAGCTTAGGGGGAGTGACACAAGACTATGGCTACACCTTC. It is translated as CASSLGGVTQDYGYTF.

This chain joins TRBV29-1 and TRBJ2-5; D unclear. The CDR3 length is 12 residues. Germline V gives CDR1 SQVTM, CDR2 ANQGSEA. V dropped 1 base and J dropped 4 bases, with 7 bases sitting between them. Written as DNA, the CDR3 is TGCAGCGTTGAAGGGGCAGCAGAGACCCAGTACTTC. Its protein is CSVEGAAETQYF.

This clone was picked up a small number of times. In DNA, the CDR3 is TGTGCCAGCAGTGAATGGAATGAGCAGTTCTTC. Translated: CASSEWNEQFF. The chain combines TRBV2 with TRBJ2-1; D gene ambiguous. The CDR3 has 11 residues. CDR1 and CDR2 (germline): SNHLY, FYNNEI. Trimming shortened V by 2 bases and J by 7 bases, and 3 bases separated the two germline ends.

The rearrangement joins TRBV7-2 to TRBJ2-7, with TRBD2 matching over 16 bases. V shed 5 bases and J 0 bases; nucleotides not matched to a gene: 7. Germline V gene data show CDR1 as SGHTA and CDR2 as FQGNSA. This CDR3 region has 18 residues. The CDR3 DNA follows: TGTGCCAGCAGCCCAAGGGGACTAGCGGGAGGGTCCTCCTACGAGCAGTACTTC. Residues: CASSPRGLAGGSSYEQYF.

The chain employs TRBV9 and TRBJ2-3, with D uncertain. The CDR3 has 13 residues. The V and J ends lost 3 bases and 3 bases respectively, with 8 bases between them. The germline gives CDR1 SGDLS, CDR2 YYNGEE. CDR3 nucleotides: TGTGCCAGCAGCGGCCTGACGACAGATACGCAGTATTTT. Translation: CASSGLTTDTQYF.

This CDR3 reads CSVAPQGNTEAFF. The CDR3 DNA sequence: TGCAGCGTTGCACCACAGGGAAACACTGAAGCTTTCTTT. The chain couples TRBV29-1 to TRBJ1-1, with D tentatively TRBD1 (6 bases). The CDR3 consists of 13 residues. V dropped 4 bases and J dropped 2 bases, with 11 bases sitting between them. The V gene's germline CDR1 is SQVTM and CDR2 ANQGSEA.

The rearrangement joins TRBV5-4 to TRBJ2-2; D possibly matches TRBD1 or TRBD2 (6 bases each). Between the trimmed V and J ends, which lost 2 bases and 6 bases, there was a span of 17 bases. The germline CDR1 and CDR2 sequences are SGHNT and YYREEE (reference sequence). This CDR3 contains 16 residues. DNA of the CDR3: TGTGCCAGCAGCTTCCGCGGGGCTAGGGGGGCCGGGGAGCTGTTTTTT. It is translated as CASSFRGARGAGELFF. Full variable domain (remainder filled in from reference TRBV5-4 and TRBJ2-2): ETGVTQSPTHLIKTRGQQVTLRCSSQSGHNTVSWYQQALGQGPQFIFQYYREEENGRGNFPPRFSGLQFPNYSSELNVNALELDDSALYLCASSFRGARGAGELFFGEGSRLTVL.

In the case of this clone: At one end, the junction sequence differs from germline, possibly due to a read error. This chain connects TRBV7-7 to TRBJ2-3; 12 bases match TRBD2. This CDR3 region has 14 residues. Germline-derived CDR1 and CDR2 are SSHAT and FNYEAQ (reference sequence). CDR3 region: CASSLAGGADTQYF. CDR3 nucleotides: TGTGCTAGCAGTCTAGCGGGGGGGGCAGATACGCAGTATTTT.

The chain employs TRBV5-1 and TRBJ1-5; D is perhaps TRBD1 (5 bases). Germline lookup yields CDR1 SGHRS and CDR2 YFSETQ. Trimming took 4 bases from V and 2 from J, leaving 13 bases between them. The CDR3 contains 15 residues. The CDR3 DNA reads as TGCGCCAGCAGCGAGCTAGGGGATCGCAATCAGCCCCAGCATTTT. Amino acid sequence: CASSELGDRNQPQHF.

The genes are TRBV7-8 and TRBJ2-7, with TRBD1 matching over 10 bases. Per germline, CDR1 SGHVS and CDR2 FQNEAQ. CDR3 length equals 14 residues. V shed 4 bases, J shed 5 bases, and the junction held 5 bases outside the gene matches. This chain's CDR3 is CASSSRDRGDEQYF. The CDR3 coding sequence is TGTGCCAGCAGCTCCCGGGACAGGGGTGACGAGCAGTACTTC.

The chain is built from TRBV5-4 and TRBJ2-3; tentatively, D is TRBD2 (6 bases). Trimming took 10 bases from V and 6 from J, leaving 15 bases between them. The CDR3 loop spans 12 amino acids. Germline V gives CDR1 SGHNT, CDR2 YYREEE (reference sequence). The CDR3 nucleotides are TGTGCCTTGGGGGGTTCTGACGATACGCAGTATTTT. Translating it yields CALGGSDDTQYF.

This rearrangement joins TRBV19 to TRBJ2-3; TRBD2 is a possible D gene (5 bases). The germline V and J ends were trimmed by 0 bases and 2 bases, with 9 bases remaining between them. This CDR3 is built from 15 residues. Per the germline V gene, CDR1 is LNHDA and CDR2 is SQIVND (reference sequence). CDR3 sequence (DNA): TGTGCCAGTAGTATAGATCTCGGGGTCACAGATACGCAGTATTTT. Translating it yields CASSIDLGVTDTQYF.

The chain combines TRBV4-3 with TRBJ2-2; unclear D gene. Germline CDR1 reads LGHNA; CDR2 reads YSLEER. V lost 2 bases, J lost 6 bases, and 7 bases lay in between. The CDR3 contains 13 residues. CDR3 amino acids: CASSQIGSGELFF. DNA of the CDR3: TGCGCCAGCAGCCAAATAGGGTCCGGGGAGCTGTTTTTT.

The V gene is TRBV4-3, the J gene TRBJ1-6, with 8 bases identical to TRBD1. The junction had 6 bases not matched to a gene; V was cut back by 4 bases and J by 7 bases. The CDR3 consists of 15 residues. Germline CDR1 is LGHNA and CDR2 is YSLEER. The CDR3 is CASSRDRGGNSPLHF. The CDR3 DNA reads TGCGCCAGCAGCCGAGACAGGGGAGGGAATTCACCCCTCCACTTT.

The CDR3 loop reads CASSRQEGGDTAEAFF. CDR3 coding DNA: TGCGCCAGCAGCCGCCAGGAGGGTGGGGATACTGCTGAAGCTTTCTTT. The J gene is TRBJ1-1, the V gene TRBV4-3; no clear D. The V gene lost 4 bases and the J gene lost 6 bases, with 21 bases spanning the gap. Germline V lookup: CDR1 LGHNA, CDR2 YSLEER. The CDR3 consists of 16 residues.

V is TRBV28 and J is TRBJ2-7; TRBD2 matches 14 bases. Germline CDR1 reads MDHEN; CDR2 reads SYDVKM. This CDR3 has 17 residues. V lost 5 bases and J lost 2; bases outside the gene matches: 8. The CDR3 region is CASSIGLAGGRAYEQYF. CDR3 coding DNA: TGTGCCAGCAGTATTGGACTAGCGGGAGGCCGAGCCTACGAGCAGTACTTC.

The CDR3 DNA reads as TGCAGCGCATCAGGGACAGGGGCGAGAGCTTTCTTT. Its translation: CSASGTGARAFF. The chain links TRBV29-1 to TRBJ1-1; 10 nucleotides match TRBD1. This CDR3 region has 12 residues. Germline V gene sequence: CDR1 SQVTM, CDR2 ANQGSEA. Unmatched junction bases numbered 9, after V lost 7 bases and J lost 10 bases.

In its sample, this clone was seen once. CDR3 in DNA: TGTGCCAGCAGGAAAACAGGGAGTCAGCCCCAGCATTTT. Translating gives CASRKTGSQPQHF. V and J are TRBV28 and TRBJ1-5; D is perhaps TRBD1 (6 bases). The germline gives CDR1 MDHEN, CDR2 SYDVKM. The CDR3 runs to 13 residues. V shed 6 bases and J shed 6 bases, with 12 bases lying between them.

The chain uses TRBV4-3 and TRBJ2-3; TRBD1 agrees at 7 bases. This CDR3 is 13 amino acids long. Germline lookup yields CDR1 LGHNA and CDR2 YSLEER. The trim removed 4 bases at V and 10 bases at J, leaving 8 bases unmatched. CDR3 nucleotide sequence: TGCGCCAGCAGCCGCCTTACAGGGGCTCCGCAGTATTTT. This encodes CASSRLTGAPQYF.

The V gene is TRBV5-1, the J gene TRBJ2-1; TRBD2 matches at 12 bases. V lost 4 bases and J lost 4; bases outside the gene matches: 6. Germline values: CDR1 SGHRS, CDR2 YFSETQ. The CDR3 consists of 16 residues. CDR3: CASSPGLAGTYNEQFF. In DNA form, the CDR3 reads TGCGCCAGCAGCCCTGGACTAGCGGGGACATACAATGAGCAGTTCTTC.

The chain carries TRBV28 and TRBJ2-7; 11 bases line up with TRBD1. Germline V lookup: CDR1 MDHEN, CDR2 SYDVKM. The CDR3 extends over 16 amino acids. Unmatched junction bases numbered 7, after V lost 6 bases and J lost 0 bases. This CDR3 reads CASSRSGTGGSYEQYF. The CDR3 nucleotides read TGTGCCAGCAGCAGATCCGGGACAGGGGGCTCCTACGAGCAGTACTTC.

The chain carries TRBV21-1 and TRBJ1-2; the DNA was not used to check the table's D call, TRBD1. TRBV21-1 is shown as a pseudogene. The CDR3 totals 14 residues. The CDR3 protein is CASSTDGPSSGYTF. In nucleotides, the CDR3 is TGTGCCAGCAGCACCGATGGGCCGAGCAGTGGCTACACCTTC.